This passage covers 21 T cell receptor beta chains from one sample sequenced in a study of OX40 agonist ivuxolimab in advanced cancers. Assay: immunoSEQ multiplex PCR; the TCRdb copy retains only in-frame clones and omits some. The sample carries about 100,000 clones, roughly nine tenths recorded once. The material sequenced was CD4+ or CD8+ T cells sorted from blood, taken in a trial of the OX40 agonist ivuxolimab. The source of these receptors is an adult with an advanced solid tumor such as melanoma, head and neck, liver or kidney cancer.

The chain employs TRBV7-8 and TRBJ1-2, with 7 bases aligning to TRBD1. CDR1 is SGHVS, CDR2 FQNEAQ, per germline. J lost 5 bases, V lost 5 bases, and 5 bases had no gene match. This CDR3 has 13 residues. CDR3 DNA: TGTGCCAGCAGCCCGACAGGGACTTATGGCTACACCTTC. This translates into CASSPTGTYGYTF.

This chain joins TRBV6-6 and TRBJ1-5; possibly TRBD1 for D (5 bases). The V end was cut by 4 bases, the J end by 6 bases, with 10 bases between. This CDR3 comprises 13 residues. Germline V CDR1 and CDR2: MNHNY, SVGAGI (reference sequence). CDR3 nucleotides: TGTGCCAGCAGTTCGGGGGAGTCTCAGCCCCAGCATTTT. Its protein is CASSSGESQPQHF.

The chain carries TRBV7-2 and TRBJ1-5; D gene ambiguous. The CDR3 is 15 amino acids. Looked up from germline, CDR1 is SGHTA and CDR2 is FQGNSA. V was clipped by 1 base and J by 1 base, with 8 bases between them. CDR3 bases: TGTGCCAGCAGCTTAGGACGACAAAGCAATCAGCCCCAGCATTTT. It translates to CASSLGRQSNQPQHF.

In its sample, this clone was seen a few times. CDR3: CASSVRPTDTGELFF. The DNA of the CDR3 is TGTGCCAGCAGCGTTCGGCCTACAGACACCGGGGAGCTGTTTTTT. The chain couples TRBV9 to TRBJ2-2; D unresolved. The CDR3 loop spans 15 amino acids. With 2 bases removed from V and 3 bases from J, the gap between germline ends came to 11 bases. Per the germline V gene, CDR1 is SGDLS and CDR2 is YYNGEE.

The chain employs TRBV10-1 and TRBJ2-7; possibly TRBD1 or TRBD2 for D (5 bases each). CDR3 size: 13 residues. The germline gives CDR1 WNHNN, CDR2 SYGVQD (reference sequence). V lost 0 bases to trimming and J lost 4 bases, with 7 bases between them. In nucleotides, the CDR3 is TGCGCCAGCAGTGAGTCGGGGGTTTACGAGCAGTACTTC. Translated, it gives CASSESGVYEQYF.

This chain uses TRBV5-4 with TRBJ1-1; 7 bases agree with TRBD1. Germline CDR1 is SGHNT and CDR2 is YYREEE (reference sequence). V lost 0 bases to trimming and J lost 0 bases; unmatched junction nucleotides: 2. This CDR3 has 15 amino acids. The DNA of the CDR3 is TGTGCCAGCAGCTTGGGGCAGGGGGTGAACACTGAAGCTTTCTTT. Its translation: CASSLGQGVNTEAFF. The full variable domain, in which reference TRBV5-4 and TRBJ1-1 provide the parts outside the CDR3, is ETGVTQSPTHLIKTRGQQVTLRCSSQSGHNTVSWYQQALGQGPQFIFQYYREEENGRGNFPPRFSGLQFPNYSSELNVNALELDDSALYLCASSLGQGVNTEAFFGQGTRLTVV.

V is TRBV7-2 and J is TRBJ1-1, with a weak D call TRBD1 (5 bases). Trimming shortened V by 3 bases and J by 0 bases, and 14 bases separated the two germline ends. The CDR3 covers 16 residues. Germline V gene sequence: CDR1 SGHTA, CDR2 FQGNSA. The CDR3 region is CASSLGTYRLNTEAFF. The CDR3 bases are TGTGCCAGCAGCTTGGGGACCTACAGGTTGAACACTGAAGCTTTCTTT.

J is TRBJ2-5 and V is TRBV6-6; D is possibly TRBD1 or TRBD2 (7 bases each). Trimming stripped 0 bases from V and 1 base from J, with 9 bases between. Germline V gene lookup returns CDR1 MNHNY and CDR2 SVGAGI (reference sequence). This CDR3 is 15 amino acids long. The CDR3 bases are TGTGCCAGCAGTTACTCCAGGGGGGGCCAAGAGACCCAGTACTTC. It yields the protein CASSYSRGGQETQYF.

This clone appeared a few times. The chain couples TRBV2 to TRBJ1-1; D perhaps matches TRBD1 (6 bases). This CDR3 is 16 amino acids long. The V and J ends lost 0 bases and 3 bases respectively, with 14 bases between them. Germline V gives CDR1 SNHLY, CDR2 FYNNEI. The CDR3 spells CASSEATGSLHTEAFF. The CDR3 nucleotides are TGTGCCAGCAGTGAAGCTACAGGGAGTTTGCACACTGAAGCTTTCTTT.

The CDR3 loop is CASSDLDPEDEQYF. The CDR3 DNA sequence: TGCGCCAGCAGTGATCTCGACCCTGAGGACGAGCAGTACTTC. This sequence joins TRBV10-1 and TRBJ2-7; D is uncertain. Trimming left V 3 bases short and J 5 bases short, with 14 bases between. CDR1 and CDR2 (germline): WNHNN, SYGVQD (reference sequence). This CDR3 is 14 amino acids long.

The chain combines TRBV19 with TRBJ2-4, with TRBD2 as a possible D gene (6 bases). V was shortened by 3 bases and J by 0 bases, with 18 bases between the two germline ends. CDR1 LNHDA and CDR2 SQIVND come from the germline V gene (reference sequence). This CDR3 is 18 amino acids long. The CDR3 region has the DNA TGTGCCAGTAGTATTGACGTCGGGGCGGGAATAGCCAAAAACATTCAGTACTTC. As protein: CASSIDVGAGIAKNIQYF.

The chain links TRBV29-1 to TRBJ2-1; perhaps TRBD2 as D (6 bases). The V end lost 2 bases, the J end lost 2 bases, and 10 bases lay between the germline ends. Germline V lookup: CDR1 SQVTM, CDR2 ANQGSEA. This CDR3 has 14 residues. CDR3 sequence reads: CSVERESPYNEQFF. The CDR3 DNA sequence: TGCAGCGTTGAACGGGAGTCTCCCTACAATGAGCAGTTCTTC.

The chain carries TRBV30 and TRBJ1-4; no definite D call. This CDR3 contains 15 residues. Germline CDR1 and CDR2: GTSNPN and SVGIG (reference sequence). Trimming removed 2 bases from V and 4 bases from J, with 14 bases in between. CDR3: CAWSRMTLNNEKLFF. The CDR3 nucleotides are TGTGCCTGGAGTAGGATGACTTTAAATAATGAAAAACTGTTTTTT.

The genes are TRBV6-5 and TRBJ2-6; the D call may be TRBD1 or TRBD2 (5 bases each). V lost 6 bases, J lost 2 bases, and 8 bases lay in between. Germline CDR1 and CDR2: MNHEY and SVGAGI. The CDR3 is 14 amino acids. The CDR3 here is CASSGTTGANVLTF. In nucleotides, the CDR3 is TGTGCCAGCAGCGGGACCACTGGGGCCAACGTCCTGACTTTC.

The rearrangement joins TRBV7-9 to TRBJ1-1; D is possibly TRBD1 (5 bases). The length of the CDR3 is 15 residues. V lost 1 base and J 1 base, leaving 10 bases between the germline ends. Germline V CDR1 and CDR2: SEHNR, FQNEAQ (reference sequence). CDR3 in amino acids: CASSLEGAGNTEAFF. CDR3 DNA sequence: TGTGCCAGCAGCTTAGAAGGGGCCGGGAACACTGAAGCTTTCTTT.

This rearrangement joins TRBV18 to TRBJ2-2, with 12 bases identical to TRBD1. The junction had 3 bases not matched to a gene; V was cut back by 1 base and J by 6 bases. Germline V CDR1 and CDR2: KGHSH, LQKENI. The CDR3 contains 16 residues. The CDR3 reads CASSPRGTGGSGELFF. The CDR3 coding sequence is TGTGCCAGCTCACCACGCGGGACAGGGGGCTCCGGGGAGCTGTTTTTT.

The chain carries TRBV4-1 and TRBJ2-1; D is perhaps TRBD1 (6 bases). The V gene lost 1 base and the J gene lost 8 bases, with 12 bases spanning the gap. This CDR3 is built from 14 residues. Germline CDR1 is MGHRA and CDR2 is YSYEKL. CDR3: CASSQGSRGDEQFF. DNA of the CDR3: TGCGCCAGCAGCCAAGGTAGCAGGGGAGATGAGCAGTTCTTC.

CDR3 coding DNA: TGTGCCAGTAGTATCTCCCCGGGGGGGAGAGCCTACAATGAGCAGTTCTTC. Translation: CASSISPGGRAYNEQFF. The J gene is TRBJ2-1, the V gene TRBV19; TRBD2 agrees at 8 bases. The CDR3 is 17 amino acids. Germline V gene sequence: CDR1 LNHDA, CDR2 SQIVND (reference sequence). The trim removed 3 bases at V and 2 bases at J, leaving 9 bases unmatched.

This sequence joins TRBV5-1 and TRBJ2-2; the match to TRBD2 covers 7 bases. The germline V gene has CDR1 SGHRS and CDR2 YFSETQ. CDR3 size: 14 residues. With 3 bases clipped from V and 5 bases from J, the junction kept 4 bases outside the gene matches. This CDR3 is CASSSGTTTGELFF. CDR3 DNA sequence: TGCGCCAGCAGCTCCGGGACTACTACCGGGGAGCTGTTTTTT. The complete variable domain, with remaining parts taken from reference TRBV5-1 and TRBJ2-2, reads KAGVTQTPRYLIKTRGQQVTLSCSPISGHRSVSWYQQTPGQGLQFLFEYFSETQRNKGNFPGRFSGRQFSNSRSEMNVSTLELGDSALYLCASSSGTTTGELFFGEGSRLTVL.

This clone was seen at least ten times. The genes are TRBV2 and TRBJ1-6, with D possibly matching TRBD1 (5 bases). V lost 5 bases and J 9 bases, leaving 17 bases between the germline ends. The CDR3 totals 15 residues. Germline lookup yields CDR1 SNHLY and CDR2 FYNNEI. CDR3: CASSPGRGLFSPLHF. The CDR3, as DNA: TGTGCCAGCAGTCCGGGACGGGGTTTATTTTCACCCCTCCACTTT.

The CDR3 coding sequence is TGTGCCAGCAGCTTATGGGTCGGCCCCTACGAGCAGTACTTC. It specifies CASSLWVGPYEQYF. This sequence joins TRBV7-2 and TRBJ2-7; D remains ambiguous. Germline loops: CDR1 SGHTA, CDR2 FQGNSA. V lost 2 bases, J lost 2 bases, and 10 bases lay in between. CDR3 length equals 14 residues.